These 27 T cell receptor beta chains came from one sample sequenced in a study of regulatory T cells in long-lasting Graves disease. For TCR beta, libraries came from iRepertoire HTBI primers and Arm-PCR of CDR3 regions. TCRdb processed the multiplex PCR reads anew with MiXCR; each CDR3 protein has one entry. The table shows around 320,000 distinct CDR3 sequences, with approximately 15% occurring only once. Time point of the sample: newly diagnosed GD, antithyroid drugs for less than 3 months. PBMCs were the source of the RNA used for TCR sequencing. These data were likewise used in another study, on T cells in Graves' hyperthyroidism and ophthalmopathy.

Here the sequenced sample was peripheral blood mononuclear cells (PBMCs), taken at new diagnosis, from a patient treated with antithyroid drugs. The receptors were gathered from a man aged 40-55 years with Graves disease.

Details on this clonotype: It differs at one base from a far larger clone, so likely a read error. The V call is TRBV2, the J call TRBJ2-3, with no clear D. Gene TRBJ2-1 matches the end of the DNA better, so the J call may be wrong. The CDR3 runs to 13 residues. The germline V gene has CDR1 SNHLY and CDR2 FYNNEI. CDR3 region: CASRVESTNVQFF. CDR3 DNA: TGTGCCAGCAGAGTCGAGTCGACGAATGTGCAGTTCTTC.

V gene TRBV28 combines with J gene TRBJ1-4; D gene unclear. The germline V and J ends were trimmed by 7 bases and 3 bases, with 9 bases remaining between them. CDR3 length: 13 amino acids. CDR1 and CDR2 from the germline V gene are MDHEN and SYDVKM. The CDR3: CASTPWSNEKLFF. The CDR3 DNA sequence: TGTGCCAGCACTCCTTGGTCTAATGAAAAACTGTTTTTT.

This CDR3 is CASGSQSSYNEQFF. CDR3 bases: TGTGCTAGTGGTTCGCAGAGCTCCTACAATGAGCAGTTCTTC. The chain uses TRBV12-5 and TRBJ2-1; no clear D. The CDR3 has 14 residues. Germline V gene lookup returns CDR1 LGHNT and CDR2 FRNRAP. V was cut by 4 bases and J by 0 bases, with 7 bases left in between.

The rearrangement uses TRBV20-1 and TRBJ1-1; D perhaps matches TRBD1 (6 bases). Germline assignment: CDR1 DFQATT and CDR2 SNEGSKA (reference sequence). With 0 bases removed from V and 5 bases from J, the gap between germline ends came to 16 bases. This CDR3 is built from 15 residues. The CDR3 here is CSARDLGGLRTEAFF. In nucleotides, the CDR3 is TGCAGTGCTAGAGATTTAGGGGGGCTCAGGACTGAAGCTTTCTTT.

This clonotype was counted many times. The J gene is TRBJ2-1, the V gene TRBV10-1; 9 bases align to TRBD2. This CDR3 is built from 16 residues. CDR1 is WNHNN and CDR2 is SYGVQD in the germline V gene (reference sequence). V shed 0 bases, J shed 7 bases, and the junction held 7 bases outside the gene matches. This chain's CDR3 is CASSESKVAGVNEQFF. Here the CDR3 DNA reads TGCGCCAGCAGTGAGTCGAAGGTAGCGGGGGTTAATGAGCAGTTCTTC.

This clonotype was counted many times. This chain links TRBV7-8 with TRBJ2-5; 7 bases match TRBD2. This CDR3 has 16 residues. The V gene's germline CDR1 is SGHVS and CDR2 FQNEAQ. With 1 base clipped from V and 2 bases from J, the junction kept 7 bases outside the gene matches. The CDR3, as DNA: TGTGCCAGCAGCTTAGTGGGACTACAGAGTCAAGAGACCCAGTACTTC. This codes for CASSLVGLQSQETQYF.

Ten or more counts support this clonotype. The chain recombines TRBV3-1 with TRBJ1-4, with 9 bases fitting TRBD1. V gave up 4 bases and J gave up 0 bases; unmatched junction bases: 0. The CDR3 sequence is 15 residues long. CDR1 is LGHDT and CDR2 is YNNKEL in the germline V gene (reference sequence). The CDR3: CASSRDRATNEKLFF. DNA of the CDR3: TGTGCCAGCAGCCGGGACAGGGCAACTAATGAAAAACTGTTTTTT.

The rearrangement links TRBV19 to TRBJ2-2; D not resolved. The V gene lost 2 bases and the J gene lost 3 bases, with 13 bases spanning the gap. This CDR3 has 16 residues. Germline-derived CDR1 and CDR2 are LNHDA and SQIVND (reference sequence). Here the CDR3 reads CASSIWRIVDTGELFF. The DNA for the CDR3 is TGTGCCAGTAGTATATGGCGGATCGTGGACACCGGGGAGCTGTTTTTT.

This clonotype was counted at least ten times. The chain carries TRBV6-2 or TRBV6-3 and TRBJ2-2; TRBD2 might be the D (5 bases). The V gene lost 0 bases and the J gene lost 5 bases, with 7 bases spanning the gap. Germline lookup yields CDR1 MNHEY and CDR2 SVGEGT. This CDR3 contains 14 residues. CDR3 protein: CASSYSSGTGELFF. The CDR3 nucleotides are TGTGCCAGCAGTTACTCCTCGGGGACCGGGGAGCTGTTTTTT.

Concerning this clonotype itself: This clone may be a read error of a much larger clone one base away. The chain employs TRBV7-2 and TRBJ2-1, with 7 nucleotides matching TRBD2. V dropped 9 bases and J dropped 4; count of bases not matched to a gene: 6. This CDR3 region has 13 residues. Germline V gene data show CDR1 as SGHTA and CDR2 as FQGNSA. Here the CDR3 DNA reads TGTGCCAGTAGGGCTAGCGGATACAATGAGCAGTTCTTC. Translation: CASRASGYNEQFF.

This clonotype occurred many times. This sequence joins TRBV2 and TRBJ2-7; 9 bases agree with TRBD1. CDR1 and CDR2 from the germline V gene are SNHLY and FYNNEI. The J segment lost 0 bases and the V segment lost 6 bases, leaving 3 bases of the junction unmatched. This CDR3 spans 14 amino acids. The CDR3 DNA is TGTGCCAGCAGCGAACAGGGGGCCTCCTACGAGCAGTACTTC. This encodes CASSEQGASYEQYF.

CDR3 loop: CASSSGRTGTGAGNEQFF. CDR3 sequence (DNA): TGTGCCAGCAGCTCTGGAAGAACCGGGACAGGGGCCGGCAATGAGCAGTTCTTC. V gene TRBV7-6 combines with J gene TRBJ2-1; 10 bases are a match to TRBD1. V was pared by 4 bases and J by 6 bases, with 15 bases of the junction left unmatched. This CDR3 has 18 amino acids. Germline V gene data show CDR1 as SGHVS and CDR2 as FNYEAQ.

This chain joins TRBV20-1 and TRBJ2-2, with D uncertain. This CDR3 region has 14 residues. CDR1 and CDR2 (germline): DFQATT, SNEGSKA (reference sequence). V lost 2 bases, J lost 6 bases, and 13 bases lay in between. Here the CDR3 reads CSARKIIRAGELFF. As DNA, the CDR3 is TGCAGTGCTAGAAAAATTATTAGGGCCGGGGAGCTGTTTTTT.

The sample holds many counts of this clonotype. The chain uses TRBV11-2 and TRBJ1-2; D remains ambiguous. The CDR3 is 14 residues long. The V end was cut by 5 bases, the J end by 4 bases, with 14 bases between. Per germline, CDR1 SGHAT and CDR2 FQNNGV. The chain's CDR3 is CASSTAGSRYGYTF. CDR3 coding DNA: TGTGCCAGCAGCACAGCGGGGAGCCGCTATGGCTACACCTTC.

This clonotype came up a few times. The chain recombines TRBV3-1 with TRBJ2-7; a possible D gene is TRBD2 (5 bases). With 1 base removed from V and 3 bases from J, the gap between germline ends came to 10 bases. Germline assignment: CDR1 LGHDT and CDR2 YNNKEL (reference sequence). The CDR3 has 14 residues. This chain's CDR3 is CASSQGGSVYEQYF. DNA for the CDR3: TGTGCCAGCAGCCAAGGAGGGTCGGTCTACGAGCAGTACTTC.

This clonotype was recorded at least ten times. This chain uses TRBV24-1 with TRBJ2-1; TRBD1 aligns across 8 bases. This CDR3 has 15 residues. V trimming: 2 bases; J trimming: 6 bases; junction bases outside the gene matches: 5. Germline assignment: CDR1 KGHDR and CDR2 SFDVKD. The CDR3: CATSDSGTGFNEQFF. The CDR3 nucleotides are TGTGCCACCAGTGATTCCGGGACAGGTTTCAATGAGCAGTTCTTC.

CDR3 DNA sequence: TGTGCCACCAGTGAACCGGGACAGGGGGCCTCTGGCTACACCTTC. Translated: CATSEPGQGASGYTF. The chain employs TRBV24-1 and TRBJ1-2; the match to TRBD1 covers 12 bases. This CDR3 region has 15 residues. With V trimmed by 4 bases and J by 7 bases, 6 bases remained unmatched. From germline, CDR1 is KGHDR and CDR2 SFDVKD.

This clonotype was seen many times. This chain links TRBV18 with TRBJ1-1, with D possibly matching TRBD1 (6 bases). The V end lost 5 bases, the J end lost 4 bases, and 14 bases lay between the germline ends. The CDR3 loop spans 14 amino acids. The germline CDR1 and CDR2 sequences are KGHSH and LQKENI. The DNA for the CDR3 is TGTGCCAGCTCATCCCAGGGGAAGGGCACTGAAGCTTTCTTT. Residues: CASSSQGKGTEAFF.

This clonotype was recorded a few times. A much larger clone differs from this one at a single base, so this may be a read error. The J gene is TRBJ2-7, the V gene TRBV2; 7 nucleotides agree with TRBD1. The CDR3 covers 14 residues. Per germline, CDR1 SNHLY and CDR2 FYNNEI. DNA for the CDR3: TGTGCCAGCAGGCTCGACAGGGTTCCCTACGGGCAGTACTTC. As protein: CASRLDRVPYGQYF.

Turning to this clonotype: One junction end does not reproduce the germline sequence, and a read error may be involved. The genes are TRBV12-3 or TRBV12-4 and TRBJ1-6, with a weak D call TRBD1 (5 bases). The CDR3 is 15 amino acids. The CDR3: CASSFGRTYNSPPHF. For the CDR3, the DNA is TGTGCCAGCAGTTTTGGGCGGACATATAATTCACCCCCCCACTTT.

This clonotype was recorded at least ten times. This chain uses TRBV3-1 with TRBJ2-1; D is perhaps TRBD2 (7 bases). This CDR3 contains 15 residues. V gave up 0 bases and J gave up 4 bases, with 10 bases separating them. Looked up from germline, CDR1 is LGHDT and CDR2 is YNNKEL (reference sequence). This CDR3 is CASSQERGGYNEQFF. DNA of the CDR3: TGTGCCAGCAGCCAAGAAAGGGGGGGGTACAATGAGCAGTTCTTC.

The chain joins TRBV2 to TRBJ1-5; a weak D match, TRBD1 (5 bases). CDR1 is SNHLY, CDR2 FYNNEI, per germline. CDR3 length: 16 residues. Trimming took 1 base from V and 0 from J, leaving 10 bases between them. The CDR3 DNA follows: TGTGCCAGCAGTGAAGATCGGCAGGGTAGCAATCAGCCCCAGCATTTT. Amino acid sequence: CASSEDRQGSNQPQHF.

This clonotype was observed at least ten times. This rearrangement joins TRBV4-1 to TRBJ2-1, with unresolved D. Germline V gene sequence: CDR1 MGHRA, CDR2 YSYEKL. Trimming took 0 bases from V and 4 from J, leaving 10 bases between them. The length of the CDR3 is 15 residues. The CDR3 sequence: CASSQELASYNEQFF. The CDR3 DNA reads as TGCGCCAGCAGCCAAGAATTGGCTTCGTACAATGAGCAGTTCTTC.

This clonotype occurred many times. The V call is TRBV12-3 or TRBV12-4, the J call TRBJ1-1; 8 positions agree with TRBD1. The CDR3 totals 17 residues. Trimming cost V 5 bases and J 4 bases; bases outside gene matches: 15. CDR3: CASSLRDPTGGITEAFF. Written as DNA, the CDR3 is TGTGCCAGCAGTCTACGAGACCCCACAGGGGGAATCACTGAAGCTTTCTTT.

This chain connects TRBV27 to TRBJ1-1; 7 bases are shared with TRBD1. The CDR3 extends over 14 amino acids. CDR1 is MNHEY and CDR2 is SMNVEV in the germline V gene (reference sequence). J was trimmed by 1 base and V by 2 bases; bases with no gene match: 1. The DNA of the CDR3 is TGTGCCAGCAGTTTAGGGGACAGGAACACTGAAGCTTTCTTT. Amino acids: CASSLGDRNTEAFF.

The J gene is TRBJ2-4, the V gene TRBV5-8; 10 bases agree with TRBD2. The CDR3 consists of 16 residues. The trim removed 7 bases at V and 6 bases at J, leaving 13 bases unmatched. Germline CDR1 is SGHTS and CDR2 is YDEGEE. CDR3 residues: CASPSRAIAGGNIQYF. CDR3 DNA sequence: TGTGCCAGCCCTAGTCGCGCTATAGCGGGGGGAAACATTCAGTACTTC. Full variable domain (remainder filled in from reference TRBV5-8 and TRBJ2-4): EAGVTQSPTHLIKTRGQQATLRCSPISGHTSVYWYQQALGLGLQFLLWYDEGEERNRGNFPPRFSGRQFPNYSSELNVNALELEDSALYLCASPSRAIAGGNIQYFGAGTRLSVL.

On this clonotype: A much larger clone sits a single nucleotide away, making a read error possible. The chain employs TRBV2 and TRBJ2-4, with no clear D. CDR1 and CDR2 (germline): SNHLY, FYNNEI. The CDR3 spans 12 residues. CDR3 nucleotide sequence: TGTGCCGTTACCCTTAGGCGTGATGAGCAGCTCTTC. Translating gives CAVTLRRDEQLF.